These 20 T cell receptor beta chains were sequenced from one sample in a study of blood T cell repertoires in COVID-19. Sequenced by immunoSEQ multiplex PCR; TCRdb stores in-frame clones only, minus some. The sample carries 200,000 to 300,000 clones, approximately 86% recorded once. The specimen was peripheral blood. The receptors were sampled from a woman in her sixties who had recovered from COVID-19.

The chain employs TRBV27 and TRBJ2-7; 8 nucleotides align to TRBD1. This CDR3 spans 14 amino acids. The V segment lost 3 bases and the J segment 5 bases; nucleotides outside the gene matches: 6. Germline lookup yields CDR1 MNHEY and CDR2 SMNVEV (reference sequence). The CDR3, as DNA: TGTGCCAGCAGTTTCAACAGGGGGTCCGACGAGCAGTACTTC. The encoded protein is CASSFNRGSDEQYF.

The CDR3 region has the DNA TGCGCCAGCAGCTTGCAGGGTCCTAATGAAAAACTGTTTTTT. As protein: CASSLQGPNEKLFF. This chain links TRBV5-1 with TRBJ1-4, with a weak D call TRBD1 (5 bases). This CDR3 region has 14 residues. The ends were cut back, 1 base at V and 3 bases at J, with 7 bases in the middle. Germline V gene sequence: CDR1 SGHRS, CDR2 YFSETQ.

J is TRBJ1-5 and V is TRBV18; D call uncertain. V shed 5 bases and J shed 3 bases, with 11 bases lying between them. Germline CDR1 reads KGHSH; CDR2 reads LQKENI. The CDR3 is 14 amino acids. The CDR3 reads CASSATGDNQPQHF. The DNA of the CDR3 is TGTGCCAGCTCAGCAACCGGGGACAATCAGCCCCAGCATTTT.

This clone was seen more than once but under ten times. The gene calls are TRBV10-1 and TRBJ2-3, with D unclear. CDR1 is WNHNN and CDR2 is SYGVQD in the germline V gene (reference sequence). The CDR3 has 14 residues. V gave up 5 bases and J gave up 2 bases, with 11 bases separating them. The CDR3 is CASSPQVVTDTQYF. CDR3 coding DNA: TGCGCCAGCAGTCCCCAGGTAGTCACAGATACGCAGTATTTT.

The J gene is TRBJ1-1, the V gene TRBV5-1; 10 bases are a match to TRBD1. Germline CDR1 and CDR2: SGHRS and YFSETQ. The CDR3 sequence is 15 residues long. The V segment lost 4 bases and the J segment 4 bases; nucleotides outside the gene matches: 7. Here the CDR3 DNA reads TGCGCCAGCAGCCAGACAGGGGGCAGGGGCACTGAAGCTTTCTTT. This codes for CASSQTGGRGTEAFF.

The V gene is TRBV6-5, the J gene TRBJ1-1; 10 nucleotides align to TRBD1. V was pared by 8 bases and J by 8 bases, with 11 bases of the junction left unmatched. This CDR3 is 14 amino acids long. Germline CDR1 reads MNHEY; CDR2 reads SVGAGI. This chain's CDR3 is CASGDRGSSREAFF. The CDR3 nucleotides read TGTGCCAGCGGGGACAGGGGCAGCTCGAGGGAAGCTTTCTTT.

This clone was detected a few times. This chain joins TRBV28 and TRBJ1-6, with TRBD1 matching 8 bases. The CDR3 sequence is 14 residues long. Trimming removed 8 bases from V and 6 bases from J; junction bases left unmatched: 6. The germline V gene encodes CDR1 MDHEN and CDR2 SYDVKM. CDR3 nucleotides: TGTGCCAGCCGCAAGACAGGGGCTAATTCACCCCTCCACTTT. Amino acids: CASRKTGANSPLHF.

The V gene is TRBV6-5, the J gene TRBJ1-3; D is ambiguous. V gave up 2 bases and J gave up 0 bases, with 5 bases separating them. Germline values: CDR1 MNHEY, CDR2 SVGAGI. This CDR3 has 14 amino acids. The CDR3 DNA follows: TGTGCCAGCAGTTACAGCGCCTCTGGAAACACCATATATTTT. It codes for CASSYSASGNTIYF.

The gene calls are TRBV15 and TRBJ1-5, with TRBD1 as a possible D gene (6 bases). V was trimmed by 3 bases and J by 4 bases, leaving 10 bases between them. CDR1 and CDR2 (germline): LNHNV, YYDKDF (reference sequence). The CDR3 covers 14 residues. The CDR3 region is CATSRGGGNQPQHF. The CDR3 nucleotides read TGTGCCACCAGCAGGGGAGGGGGGAATCAGCCCCAGCATTTT. Filled out from reference TRBV15 and TRBJ1-5, the complete variable domain reads DAMVIQNPRYQVTQFGKPVTLSCSQTLNHNVMYWYQQKSSQAPKLLFHYYDKDFNNEADTPDNFQSRRPNTSFCFLDIRSPGLGDTAMYLCATSRGGGNQPQHFGDGTRLSIL.

The rearrangement joins TRBV11-3 to TRBJ2-1, with TRBD2 matching over 7 bases. The CDR3 has 14 amino acids. V was clipped by 1 base and J by 4 bases; unmatched bases: 1. Per the germline V gene, CDR1 is SGHNT and CDR2 is YENEEA. CDR3 protein: CASSLGDYYNEQFF. The DNA of the CDR3 is TGTGCCAGCAGCTTAGGGGACTATTACAATGAGCAGTTCTTC.

The chain joins TRBV18 to TRBJ1-4, with D hard to call. Deletions cut 6 bases from V and 8 bases from J, with 22 bases between. This CDR3 is built from 16 residues. Germline V gene lookup returns CDR1 KGHSH and CDR2 LQKENI. In DNA, the CDR3 is TGTGCCAGCTCGGACCCAAATCCGGGGAGCCGAGAAAAACTGTTTTTT. Its translation: CASSDPNPGSREKLFF.

This chain links TRBV18 with TRBJ2-7; perhaps TRBD2 as D (5 bases). Trimming removed 0 bases at V and 6 bases at J, with 12 bases between. CDR1 and CDR2 (germline): KGHSH, LQKENI. The CDR3 extends over 14 amino acids. CDR3 sequence (DNA): TGTGCCAGCTCACCACCACTAGGGCAGGCCGAGCAGTACTTC. Its translation is CASSPPLGQAEQYF. Filled out from reference TRBV18 and TRBJ2-7, the complete variable domain reads NAGVMQNPRHLVRRRGQEARLRCSPMKGHSHVYWYRQLPEEGLKFMVYLQKENIIDESGMPKERFSAEFPKEGPSILRIQQVVRGDSAAYFCASSPPLGQAEQYFGPGTRLTVT.

The chain combines TRBV7-8 with TRBJ2-3; 9 nucleotides agree with TRBD2. The CDR3 length is 15 residues. J gave up 5 bases and V 5 bases, and 8 bases lay outside the gene matches. From germline, CDR1 is SGHVS and CDR2 FQNEAQ. CDR3 residues: CASSPSGGGGDTQYF. The CDR3 DNA reads as TGTGCCAGCAGCCCCAGCGGCGGGGGGGGAGATACGCAGTATTTT.

Details on this clone: The identical CDR3 is also encoded by other nucleotide sequences in the sample. The rearrangement joins TRBV28 to TRBJ2-7; D uncertain. CDR3 length: 11 amino acids. The germline V and J ends were trimmed by 3 bases and 4 bases, with 4 bases remaining between them. Looked up from germline, CDR1 is MDHEN and CDR2 is SYDVKM. CDR3 sequence (DNA): TGTGCCAGCAGTTTCGCGTACGAGCAGTACTTC. The encoded protein is CASSFAYEQYF.

V usage is TRBV9 and J usage is TRBJ2-1; 9 positions agree with TRBD2. The CDR3 extends over 15 amino acids. V trimming: 0 bases; J trimming: 8 bases; junction bases outside the gene matches: 6. Looked up from germline, CDR1 is SGDLS and CDR2 is YYNGEE. CDR3 region: CASSVGGGGAYEQFF. CDR3 in DNA: TGTGCCAGCAGCGTAGGTGGCGGGGGGGCTTATGAGCAGTTCTTC.

The chain couples TRBV6-6 to TRBJ2-1, with D unclear. From germline, CDR1 is MNHNY and CDR2 SVGAGI (reference sequence). V shed 0 bases and J shed 5 bases, with 8 bases lying between them. The CDR3 runs to 14 residues. CDR3 sequence (DNA): TGTGCCAGCAGTTACTCGAGTTTAGACAATGAGCAGTTCTTC. Translating it yields CASSYSSLDNEQFF.

The chain joins TRBV11-2 to TRBJ1-1; D gene ambiguous. This CDR3 contains 13 residues. Trimming took off 5 bases at V and 3 bases at J, with 10 bases between the two ends. Looked up from germline, CDR1 is SGHAT and CDR2 is FQNNGV. The CDR3 nucleotides read TGTGCCAGCAGCCTGAGGGTTCACACTGAAGCTTTCTTT. Translated: CASSLRVHTEAFF.

The V and J genes are TRBV7-8 and TRBJ2-3; 9 nucleotides agree with TRBD1. Germline CDR1 reads SGHVS; CDR2 reads FQNEAQ. Losses at the gene ends were 3 bases for V and 4 bases for J; bases not matched to a gene: 8. The CDR3 has 16 amino acids. The CDR3 DNA is TGTGCCAGCAGCTTTACATCCGGGACAGGGCCAGATACGCAGTATTTT. This encodes CASSFTSGTGPDTQYF.

CDR3 DNA sequence: TGTGCCACCAGTGATTTGCCGGCGGGCAGTCCCCCAGATACGCAGTATTTT. Its translation is CATSDLPAGSPPDTQYF. The V gene is TRBV24-1, the J gene TRBJ2-3; tentative D call: TRBD2 (5 bases). Trimming cost V 0 bases and J 4 bases, with 16 bases left between them. Germline CDR1 and CDR2: KGHDR and SFDVKD. CDR3 length: 17 residues.

This rearrangement joins TRBV19 to TRBJ1-2; D gene ambiguous. This CDR3 comprises 15 residues. Germline V gene data show CDR1 as LNHDA and CDR2 as SQIVND (reference sequence). The ends were cut back, 4 bases at V and 4 bases at J, with 16 bases in the middle. The CDR3 DNA is TGTGCCAGTAGTACCCCGGACGTGGCGGGCTATGGCTACACCTTC. As protein: CASSTPDVAGYGYTF.